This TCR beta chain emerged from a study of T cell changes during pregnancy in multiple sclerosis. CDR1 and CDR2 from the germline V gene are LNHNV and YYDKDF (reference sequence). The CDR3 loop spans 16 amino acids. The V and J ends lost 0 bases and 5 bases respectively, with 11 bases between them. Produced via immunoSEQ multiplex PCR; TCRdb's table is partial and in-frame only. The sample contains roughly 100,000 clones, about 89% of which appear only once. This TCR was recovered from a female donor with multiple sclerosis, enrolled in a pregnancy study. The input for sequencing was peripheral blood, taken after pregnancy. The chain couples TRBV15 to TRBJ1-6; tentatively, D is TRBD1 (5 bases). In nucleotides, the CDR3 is TGTGCCACCAGCAGAGAGTTGGGGGGAAATAATTCACCCCTCCACTTT. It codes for CATSRELGGNNSPLHF. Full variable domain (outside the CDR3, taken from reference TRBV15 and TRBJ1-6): DAMVIQNPRYQVTQFGKPVTLSCSQTLNHNVMYWYQQKSSQAPKLLFHYYDKDFNNEADTPDNFQSRRPNTSFCFLDIRSPGLGDTAMYLCATSRELGGNNSPLHFGNGTRLTVT.